Listed below are T cell receptor beta chains from one sample, sequenced in a study of blood T cells in healthy people across ages. Each CDR3 protein gets one entry after TCRdb re-called the 5' RACE reads with MiXCR. The repertoire holds 800,000 to 900,000 distinct CDR3 sequences, 62% seen once, with approximately 30% in the top ten. Sequencing was done on a sample of blood. These TCRs come from a man younger than 40 in good health. Each CDR3 is given with its conserved first and last residue. The D gene is left open where the match is weak. Not every row has a clone size; where given, it reads once, few, many or a size class.

len,abundance,j_gene,v_gene,d_gene,CDR3nt,CDR3aa
12,.,TRBJ2-7,TRBV6-6,.,TGTGCCAGCACCAGGGGGGTCTACGAGCAGTACTTC,CASTRGVYEQYF
16,once,TRBJ2-1,TRBV4-2,TRBD1,TGTGCCAGCAGCCAACAACAGGGGAAGGGGTACAATGAGCAGTTCTTC,CASSQQQGKGYNEQFF
15,.,TRBJ2-1,TRBV7-2,.,TGTGCCAGCAGCCCGCAGTCGGGGACCCCCAAAGAGCAGTTCTTC,CASSPQSGTPKEQFF
14,.,TRBJ1-2,TRBV7-2,.,TGTGCCAGCAGCTTAGTATGGGATCGCTATGGCTACACCTTC,CASSLVWDRYGYTF
15,.,TRBJ2-1,TRBV7-2,.,TGTGCCAGCAGCCCGGTGGGCTTACTCTACAATGAGCAGTTCTTC,CASSPVGLLYNEQFF
16,.,TRBJ2-7,TRBV14,.,TGTGCCAGCAGCCCCAGAAGGGGGGAGCTATCCTACGAGCAGTACTTC,CASSPRRGELSYEQYF
16,few,TRBJ2-7,TRBV20-1,.,TGCAGTGCTAGAACAATAAAGGGGAGGTTTAAGGACGAGCAGTACTTC,CSARTIKGRFKDEQYF
11,.,TRBJ2-7,TRBV29-1,.,TGCAGCGTTGACACGTCCTACGAGCAGTACTTC,CSVDTSYEQYF
14,.,TRBJ2-1,TRBV5-1,.,TGCGCCAGCAGCTTTTCACAGACCATACGTGAGCAGTTCTTC,CASSFSQTIREQFF
16,once,TRBJ2-6,TRBV4-2,.,TGTGCCAGCAGCCAAGCTGGGGGGAGGGGGGCCAACGTCCCGACTTTC,CASSQAGGRGANVPTF
16,many,TRBJ2-4,TRBV12-3/TRBV12-4,TRBD1,TGTGCCAGCAGTGTGCACAGGGGGCGCGACAAAAACATTCAGTACTTC,CASSVHRGRDKNIQYF
15,.,TRBJ2-1,TRBV20-1,.,TGCAGTGCTAGAAATATAGCTGGTCCGAACAATGAGCAGTTCTTC,CSARNIAGPNNEQFF
12,few,TRBJ1-2,TRBV6-2/TRBV6-3,.,TGTGCCAGCAGTCCTGGGTACTATGGCTACACCTTC,CASSPGYYGYTF
15,.,TRBJ1-2,TRBV7-2,TRBD1,TGTGCCAGCAGCTCCGGGACAGGGAAAAACTATGGCTACACCTTC,CASSSGTGKNYGYTF
12,.,TRBJ2-7,TRBV19,.,TGTGCCAGTAGTATAACAGACTACGAGCAGTACTTC,CASSITDYEQYF
14,.,TRBJ2-7,TRBV7-9,.,TGTGCCAGCAGCCAGACAGAAAGGTTCTACGAGCAGTACTTC,CASSQTERFYEQYF
16,.,TRBJ2-2,TRBV20-1,TRBD1,TGCAGTGCTAGTACAGGGGGCTTAGGGAACACCGGGGAGCTGTTTTTT,CSASTGGLGNTGELFF
14,.,TRBJ2-5,TRBV28,TRBD2,TGTGCCAGCAGTTATACGGGGGTTGGGCGGGAGCAGTACTTC,CASSYTGVGREQYF
16,.,TRBJ2-1,TRBV6-6,.,TGTGCCAGCAGTTACTCGAGAGGTACTAGCCGTGATGAGCAGTTCTTC,CASSYSRGTSRDEQFF
10,.,TRBJ2-5,TRBV2,.,TGTGCCAGCTTAGTGGAGACCCAGTACTTC,CASLVETQYF
17,few,TRBJ2-7,TRBV11-2,TRBD2,TGTGCCAGCAGCTTAGCAGCCCCGGGACTAGCTAACTACGAGCAGTACTTC,CASSLAAPGLANYEQYF
15,.,TRBJ2-2,TRBV12-3/TRBV12-4,.,TGTGCCAGCAGTTTCCCAGGCGGGGCGACCGGGGAGCTGTTTTTT,CASSFPGGATGELFF
13,.,TRBJ1-5,TRBV6-2/TRBV6-3,.,TGTGCCAGCATAAAGAAAGTAGGTCAGCCCCAGCATTTT,CASIKKVGQPQHF
13,.,TRBJ2-7,TRBV12-3/TRBV12-4,.,TGTGCCAGCAGTTTGGAAAGTCCCTACGAGCAGTACTTC,CASSLESPYEQYF
14,.,TRBJ2-7,TRBV28,TRBD1,TGTGCCAGCACTATGCGGACAGGGTACTACGAGCGGTACTTC,CASTMRTGYYERYF
12,.,TRBJ2-1,TRBV29-1,TRBD1,TGCAGCATCGGGACAGGGATAAATGAGCAGTTCTTC,CSIGTGINEQFF
13,few,TRBJ2-7,TRBV5-6,.,TGTGCCAGCAGCTTGGTGGGGGAGTACGAGCAGTACTTC,CASSLVGEYEQYF
15,.,TRBJ1-2,TRBV7-9,.,TGTGCCAGCAGCTTAGACGTCAGACTTAACTATGGCTACACCTTC,CASSLDVRLNYGYTF
16,.,TRBJ2-1,TRBV4-2,.,TGTGCCAGCAGCCAAGAGGAGTCAAACCCCTACAATGAGCAGTTCTTC,CASSQEESNPYNEQFF
15,.,TRBJ2-3,TRBV5-1,TRBD1,TGCGCCAGCAGCTTACAGGGGGCTAAAGGAGATACGCAGTATTTT,CASSLQGAKGDTQYF
16,.,TRBJ1-6,TRBV20-1,TRBD1,TGCAGTGCTAGAGGAGGACAGGCTATATATAATTCACCCCTCCACTTT,CSARGGQAIYNSPLHF
14,once,TRBJ2-2,TRBV12-3/TRBV12-4,.,TGTGCCAGCAGTTTAGCGCGTCCAACCGGGGAGCTGTTTTTT,CASSLARPTGELFF
14,few,TRBJ2-3,TRBV29-1,.,TGCAGCGTTGACGGCGGGGCGATCTCAGATACGCAGTATTTT,CSVDGGAISDTQYF
15,once,TRBJ1-5,TRBV7-2,TRBD1,TGTGCCAGCAGCCCAACCGGGACAGGGACTCAGCCCCGGCATTTT,CASSPTGTGTQPRHF
15,.,TRBJ2-1,TRBV7-2,TRBD2,TGTGCCAGCAGTCCCTGGAGCGGGGGAGGCAATGAGCAGTTCTTC,CASSPWSGGGNEQFF
14,few,TRBJ2-3,TRBV7-2,TRBD2,TGTGCCAGTCGGCTAGCGGGGCGCGCAGATACGCAGTATTTT,CASRLAGRADTQYF
16,.,TRBJ2-3,TRBV25-1,TRBD1,TGTGCCAGCAGTGAACCAACAGGGGACCCGGCAGATACGCAGTATTTT,CASSEPTGDPADTQYF
12,.,TRBJ2-3,TRBV12-3/TRBV12-4,.,TGTGCCAGCAGATTCAGAGCAGATGCGCAGTATTTT,CASRFRADAQYF
18,few,TRBJ1-2,TRBV7-9,TRBD1,TGTGCCAGCAGCACTAGAGGGTATGGGACAGGGATAACCTATGGCTACACCTTC,CASSTRGYGTGITYGYTF
14,.,TRBJ2-5,TRBV6-2/TRBV6-3,.,TGTGCCAGCGCTACGGCCTACGGCGGGAAGACCCAGTACTTC,CASATAYGGKTQYF
12,once,TRBJ2-7,TRBV20-1,TRBD1,TGCAGTGCTCGACAGGGTATCTCCGAGCAGTACTTC,CSARQGISEQYF
16,.,TRBJ2-2,TRBV7-6,.,TGTGCCAGCAGCCCTCATAGTCAGCAGGGCACCGGGGAGCTGTTTTTT,CASSPHSQQGTGELFF
14,few,TRBJ2-3,TRBV30,.,TGTGCCTGGAGGACGGGGATTCACACAGATACGCAGTATTTT,CAWRTGIHTDTQYF
13,.,TRBJ2-5,TRBV9,.,TGTGCCAGCAGCCCCCGGGACTCTCAAGGGCAGTACTTC,CASSPRDSQGQYF
17,.,TRBJ2-1,TRBV20-1,.,TGCAGTGCTAGGTATGGGGGAAACAACCTGGACTACAATGAGCAGTTCTTC,CSARYGGNNLDYNEQFF
14,.,TRBJ2-5,TRBV2,TRBD1,TGTGCCAGCATTGGCTACGGACAGGGGGAAGGGCAGTACTTC,CASIGYGQGEGQYF
14,.,TRBJ2-4,TRBV7-9,TRBD1,TGTGCCAGCATCCTCACCGGGACAGGGGGGGAGCAGTACTTC,CASILTGTGGEQYF
12,few,TRBJ1-5,TRBV7-8,.,TGTGCCAGTGGCCGGGGCAATCCACCCCAGCATTTT,CASGRGNPPQHF
16,once,TRBJ2-7,TRBV4-3,.,TGCGCCAGCAGCCAAGTGGTAGGGACACACTCCTACGAGCAGTACTTC,CASSQVVGTHSYEQYF
17,few,TRBJ2-1,TRBV4-1,.,TGCGCCAGCAGCCAAGCTGGGGGAAAGGGAATCCGCAATGAGCAGTTCTTC,CASSQAGGKGIRNEQFF
14,.,TRBJ2-7,TRBV27,TRBD1,TGTGCCAGTTCCCGGGACAGGGTACCCTACGAGCAGTACTTC,CASSRDRVPYEQYF
15,.,TRBJ2-3,TRBV7-3,.,TGTGTCAGCAGCTTAACGGCGGGGACTACAGATACGCAGTATTTT,CVSSLTAGTTDTQYF